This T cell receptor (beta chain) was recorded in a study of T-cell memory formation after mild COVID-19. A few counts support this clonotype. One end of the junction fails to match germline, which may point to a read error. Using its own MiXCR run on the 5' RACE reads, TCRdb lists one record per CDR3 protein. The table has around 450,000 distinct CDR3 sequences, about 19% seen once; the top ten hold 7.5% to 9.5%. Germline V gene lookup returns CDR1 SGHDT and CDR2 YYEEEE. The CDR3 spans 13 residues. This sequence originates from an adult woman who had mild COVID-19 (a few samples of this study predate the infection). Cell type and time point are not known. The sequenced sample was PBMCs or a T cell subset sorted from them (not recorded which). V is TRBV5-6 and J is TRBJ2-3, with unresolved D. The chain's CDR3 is CASSSTLRDAQYF. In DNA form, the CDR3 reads TGTGCCAGCAGCTCCACCCTCAGAGATGCGCAGTATTTT. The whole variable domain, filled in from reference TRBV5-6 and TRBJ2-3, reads DAGVTQSPTHLIKTRGQQVTLRCSPKSGHDTVSWYQQALGQGPQFIFQYYEEEERQRGNFPDRFSGHQFPNYSSELNVNALLLGDSALYLCASSSTLRDAQYFGPGTRLTVL.